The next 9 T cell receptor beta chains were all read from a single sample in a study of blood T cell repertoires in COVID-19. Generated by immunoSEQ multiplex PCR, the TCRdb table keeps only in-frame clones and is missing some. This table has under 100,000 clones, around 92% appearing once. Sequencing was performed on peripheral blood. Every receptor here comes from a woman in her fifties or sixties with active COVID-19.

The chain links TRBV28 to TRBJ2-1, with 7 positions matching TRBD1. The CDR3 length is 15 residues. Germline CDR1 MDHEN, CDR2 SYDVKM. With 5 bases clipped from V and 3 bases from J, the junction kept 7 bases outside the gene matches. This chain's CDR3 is CASSPDRMIYNEQFF. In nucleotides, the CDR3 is TGTGCCAGCAGTCCGGACAGGATGATCTACAATGAGCAGTTCTTC.

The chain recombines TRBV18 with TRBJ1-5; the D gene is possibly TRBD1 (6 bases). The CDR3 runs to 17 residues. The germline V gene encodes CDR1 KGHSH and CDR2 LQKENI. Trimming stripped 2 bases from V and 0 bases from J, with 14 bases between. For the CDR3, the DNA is TGTGCCAGCTCACCAGTAGGACAGATAACTAGCAATCAGCCCCAGCATTTT. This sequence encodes CASSPVGQITSNQPQHF.

CDR3 protein: CASSSPGGGYEQYF. Here the CDR3 DNA reads TGTGCCAGCAGCTCTCCCGGGGGGGGGTACGAGCAGTACTTC. The chain has TRBV7-2 and TRBJ2-7; TRBD2 agrees at 8 bases. There are 14 residues in the CDR3. In germline, CDR1 is SGHTA, CDR2 FQGNSA. Trimming cost V 4 bases and J 4 bases; bases outside gene matches: 6.

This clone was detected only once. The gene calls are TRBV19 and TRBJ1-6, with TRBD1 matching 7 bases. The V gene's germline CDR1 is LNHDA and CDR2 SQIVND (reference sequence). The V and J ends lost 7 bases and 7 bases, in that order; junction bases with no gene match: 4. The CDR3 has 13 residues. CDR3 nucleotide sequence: TGTGCCAGTAACCTACAGGGGAATTCACCCCTCCACTTT. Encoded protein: CASNLQGNSPLHF.

CDR3 loop: CASLRDSHNEQFF. For the CDR3, the DNA is TGTGCCAGTCTCCGGGACAGCCACAATGAGCAGTTCTTC. The chain links TRBV7-8 to TRBJ2-1, with 7 bases matching TRBD1. V was pared by 9 bases and J by 5 bases, with 7 bases of the junction left unmatched. CDR3 length equals 13 residues. Germline-derived CDR1 and CDR2 are SGHVS and FQNEAQ.

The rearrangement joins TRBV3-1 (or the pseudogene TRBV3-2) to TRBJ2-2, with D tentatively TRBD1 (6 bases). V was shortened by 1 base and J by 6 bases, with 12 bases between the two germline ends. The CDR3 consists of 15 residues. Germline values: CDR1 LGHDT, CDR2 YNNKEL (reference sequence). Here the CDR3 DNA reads TGTGCCAGCAGCCAAGCCGGGACAATAGCCGGGGAGCTGTTTTTT. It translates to CASSQAGTIAGELFF.

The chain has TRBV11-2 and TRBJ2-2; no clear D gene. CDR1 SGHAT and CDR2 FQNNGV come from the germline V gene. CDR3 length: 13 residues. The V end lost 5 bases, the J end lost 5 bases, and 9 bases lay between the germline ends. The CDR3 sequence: CASSPWATGELFF. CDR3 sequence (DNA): TGTGCCAGCAGCCCATGGGCGACCGGGGAGCTGTTTTTT.

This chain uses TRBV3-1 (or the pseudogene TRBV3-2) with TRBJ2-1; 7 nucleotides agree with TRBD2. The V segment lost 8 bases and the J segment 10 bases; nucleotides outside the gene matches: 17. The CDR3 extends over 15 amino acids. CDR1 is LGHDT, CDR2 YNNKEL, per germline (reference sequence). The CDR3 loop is CASRILAAGVGEQFF. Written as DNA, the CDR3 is TGTGCCAGCCGCATATTGGCGGCGGGAGTTGGGGAGCAGTTCTTC.

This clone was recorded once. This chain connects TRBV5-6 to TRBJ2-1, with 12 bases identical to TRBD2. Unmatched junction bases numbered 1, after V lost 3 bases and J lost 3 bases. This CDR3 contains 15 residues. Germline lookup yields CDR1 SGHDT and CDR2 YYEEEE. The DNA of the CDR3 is TGTGCCAGCAGCTGGACTAGCGGGAACTACAATGAGCAGTTCTTC. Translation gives CASSWTSGNYNEQFF.